This T cell receptor (beta chain) is drawn from a study of human T cells and chemical hapten exposure. Broader study findings: Compared to controls, expanded TCRs made significantly more large clusters of similar CDR3s.

V was pared by 2 bases and J by 4 bases, with 13 bases between. This CDR3 comprises 14 residues. Germline-derived CDR1 and CDR2 are SQVTM and ANQGSEA. Indicated time point: patch test 1, 2 weeks after DPC sensitization. Described treatment: therapeutic diphenylcyclopropenone sensitization with weekly scalp DPC. A few counts support this clonotype. Its antigen remains unknown. One entry per CDR3 protein results from TCRdb running MiXCR on the RACE reads. The sample gives roughly 160,000 distinct CDR3 sequences, 13% to 15% of which show up once; 1.5% to 2% is in the top ten. This sequence joins TRBV29-1 and TRBJ2-3; no clear D. The source material was whole blood, sampled in connection with sensitization to the hapten diphenylcyclopropenone (DPC). The source of this sequence is a woman in her 30s with alopecia areata. Some clones in this sample may be carry-over from other donors' samples. This chain's CDR3 is CSVEPVIAADTQYF. The CDR3 DNA follows: TGCAGCGTTGAACCCGTGATTGCCGCAGATACGCAGTATTTT.